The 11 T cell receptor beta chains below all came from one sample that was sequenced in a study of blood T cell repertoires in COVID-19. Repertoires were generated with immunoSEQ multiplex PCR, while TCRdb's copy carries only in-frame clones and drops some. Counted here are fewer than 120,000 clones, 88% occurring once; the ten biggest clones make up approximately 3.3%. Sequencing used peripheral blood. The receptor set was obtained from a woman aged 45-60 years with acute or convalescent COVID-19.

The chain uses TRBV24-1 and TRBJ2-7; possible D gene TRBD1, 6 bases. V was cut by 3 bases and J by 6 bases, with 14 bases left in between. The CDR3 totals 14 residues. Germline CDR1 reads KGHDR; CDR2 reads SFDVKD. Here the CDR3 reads CATSDRLQGPEQYF. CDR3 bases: TGTGCCACCAGTGATCGACTCCAGGGGCCCGAGCAGTACTTC.

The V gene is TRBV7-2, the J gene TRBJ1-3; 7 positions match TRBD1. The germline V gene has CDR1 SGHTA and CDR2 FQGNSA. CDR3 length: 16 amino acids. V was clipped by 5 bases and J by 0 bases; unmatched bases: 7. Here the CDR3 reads CASSPDRILSGNTIYF. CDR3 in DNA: TGTGCCAGCAGCCCGGACAGGATCCTCTCTGGAAACACCATATATTTT. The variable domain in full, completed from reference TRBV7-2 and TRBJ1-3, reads GAGVSQSPSNKVTEKGKDVELRCDPISGHTALYWYRQSLGQGLEFLIYFQGNSAPDKSGLPSDRFSAERTGGSVSTLTIQRTQQEDSAVYLCASSPDRILSGNTIYFGEGSWLTVV.

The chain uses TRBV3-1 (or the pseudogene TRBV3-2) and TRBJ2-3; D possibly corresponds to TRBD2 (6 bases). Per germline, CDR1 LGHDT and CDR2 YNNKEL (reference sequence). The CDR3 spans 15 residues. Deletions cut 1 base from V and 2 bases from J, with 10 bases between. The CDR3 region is CASSQAAGFTDTQYF. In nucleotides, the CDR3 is TGTGCCAGCAGCCAAGCAGCGGGTTTCACAGATACGCAGTATTTT.

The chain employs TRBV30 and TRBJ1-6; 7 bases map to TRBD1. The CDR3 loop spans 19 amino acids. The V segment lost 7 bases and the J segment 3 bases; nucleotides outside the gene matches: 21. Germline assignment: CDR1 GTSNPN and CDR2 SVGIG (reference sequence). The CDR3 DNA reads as TGTGCCTCGGACAGGTTACTATTCCATCCAATCTTCTATAATTCACCCCTCCACTTT. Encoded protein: CASDRLLFHPIFYNSPLHF.

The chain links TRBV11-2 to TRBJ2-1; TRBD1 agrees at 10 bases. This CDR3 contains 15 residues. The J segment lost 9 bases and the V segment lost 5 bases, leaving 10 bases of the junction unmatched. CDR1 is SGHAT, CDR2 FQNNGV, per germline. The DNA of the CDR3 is TGTGCCAGCAGCCACCGGGACAGGGGTCCGGGTGAGCAGTTCTTC. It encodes CASSHRDRGPGEQFF.

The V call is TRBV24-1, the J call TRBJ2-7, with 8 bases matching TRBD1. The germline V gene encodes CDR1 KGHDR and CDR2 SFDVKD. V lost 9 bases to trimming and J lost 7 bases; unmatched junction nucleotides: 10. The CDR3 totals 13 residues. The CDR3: CATAGGAAREQYF. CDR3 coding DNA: TGTGCCACCGCAGGGGGCGCGGCTCGAGAGCAGTACTTC.

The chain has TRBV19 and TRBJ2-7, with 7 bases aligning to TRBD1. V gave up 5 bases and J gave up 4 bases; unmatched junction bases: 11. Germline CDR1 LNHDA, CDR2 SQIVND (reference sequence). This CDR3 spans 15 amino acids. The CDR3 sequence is CASSPRDSSLYEQYF. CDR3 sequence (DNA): TGTGCCAGTAGTCCACGGGACAGTAGTCTTTACGAGCAGTACTTC.

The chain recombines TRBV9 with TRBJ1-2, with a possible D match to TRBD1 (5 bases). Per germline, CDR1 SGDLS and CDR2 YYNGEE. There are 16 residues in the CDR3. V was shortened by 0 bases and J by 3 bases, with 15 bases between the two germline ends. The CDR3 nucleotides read TGTGCCAGCAGCGTAGCTGTAAGGGGCCGCGACTATGGCTACACCTTC. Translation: CASSVAVRGRDYGYTF.

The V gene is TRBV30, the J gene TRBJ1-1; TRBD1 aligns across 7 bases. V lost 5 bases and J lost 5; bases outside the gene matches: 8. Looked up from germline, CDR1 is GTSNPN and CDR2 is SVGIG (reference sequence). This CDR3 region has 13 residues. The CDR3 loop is CAWRQGGRTEAFF. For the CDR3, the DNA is TGTGCCTGGCGGCAGGGGGGACGGACTGAAGCTTTCTTT.

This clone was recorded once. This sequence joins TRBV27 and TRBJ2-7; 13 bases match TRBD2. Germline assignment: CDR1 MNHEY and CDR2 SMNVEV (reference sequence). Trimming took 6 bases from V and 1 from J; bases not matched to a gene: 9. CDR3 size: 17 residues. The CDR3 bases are TGTGCCAGCAGGGGACTAGCGGGAAGGTGGGGGTCCTACGAGCAGTACTTC. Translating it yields CASRGLAGRWGSYEQYF.

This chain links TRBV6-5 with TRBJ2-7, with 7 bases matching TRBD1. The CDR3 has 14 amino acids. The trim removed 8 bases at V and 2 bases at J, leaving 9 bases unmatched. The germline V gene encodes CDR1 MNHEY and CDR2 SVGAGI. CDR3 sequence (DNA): TGTGCCAGCCCCCGGGACAGCGCACCCTACGAGCAGTACTTC. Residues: CASPRDSAPYEQYF.